This T cell receptor (beta chain) was documented in a study of CD8 T cells in ankylosing spondylitis. Details on this clonotype: Its antigen remains unidentified.

Study-level results: Several highly homologous variants made up a TCR beta motif, and this motif appeared characteristic of ankylosing spondylitis blood. Earlier authors reported some of these motif variants in reactive arthritis synovial fluid and blood.

A quantitative 5'-RACE method, one with molecular barcodes, was used to make TCR beta libraries. TCRdb fed the 5' RACE reads into MiXCR, producing one record per CDR3 protein. The sample consists of about 750,000 distinct CDR3 sequences, 15% to 20% of them appearing once. The germline CDR1 and CDR2 sequences are MNHNS and SASEGT. V was cut by 6 bases and J by 4 bases, with 12 bases left in between. The CDR3 runs 13 residues. This clonotype originated in a male donor with ankylosing spondylitis. The V gene is TRBV6-1, the J gene TRBJ1-2; tentative D call: TRBD1 (6 bases). Sequences were obtained from blood, either unsorted or a sorted T cell fraction (not recorded which). The CDR3 DNA follows: TGTGCCAGCAGAAACCAGGGGATCTATGGCTACACCTTC. Protein sequence: CASRNQGIYGYTF.